This is a list of T cell receptor beta chains from one sample in a study of blood T cell repertoires in COVID-19. The data were produced by immunoSEQ multiplex PCR, yet TCRdb's version contains in-frame clones alone and is incomplete. This sample has roughly 110,000 clones, with around nine tenths found just once. The material sequenced was peripheral blood. These receptors were collected from a woman in her 30s with acute or convalescent COVID-19. The CDR3 runs from the conserved cysteine through the conserved F or W. D genes are given only for firm matches. Clone size is shown for a subset of rows, as once, few, many or a class of expanded clone.

CDR3aa: CASSLGLDGDTQYF
CDR3nt: TGTGCCAGCTCACTCGGACTAGATGGAGATACGCAGTATTTT
abundance: NA
v_gene: TRBV18
d_gene: TRBD2
j_gene: TRBJ2-3

CDR3aa: CASSLTGRAEAFF
CDR3nt: TGTGCCAGCAGTTTAACAGGGCGGGCTGAAGCTTTCTTT
abundance: NA
v_gene: TRBV6-5
d_gene: NA
j_gene: TRBJ1-1

CDR3aa: CASSVYGGNVYNEQFF
CDR3nt: TGTGCCAGCAGTGTCTATGGCGGGAACGTTTACAATGAGCAGTTCTTC
abundance: NA
v_gene: TRBV6-1
d_gene: NA
j_gene: TRBJ2-1

CDR3aa: CASSSQDYLFYEQYF
CDR3nt: TGTGCCAGCAGTTCCCAGGACTACCTCTTTTACGAGCAGTACTTC
abundance: NA
v_gene: TRBV28
d_gene: NA
j_gene: TRBJ2-7

CDR3aa: CASSPRGSNSGNTIYF
CDR3nt: TGTGCCAGCTCACCTCGGGGATCCAACTCTGGAAACACCATATATTTT
abundance: NA
v_gene: TRBV18
d_gene: NA
j_gene: TRBJ1-3

CDR3aa: CATSDPTHAPGNTQYF
CDR3nt: TGTGCCACCAGTGACCCGACCCACGCCCCGGGGAATACGCAGTATTTT
abundance: NA
v_gene: TRBV24-1
d_gene: NA
j_gene: TRBJ2-3

CDR3aa: CASSVDYNRVSPLHF
CDR3nt: TGTGCCAGCAGCGTCGATTACAACAGGGTTTCACCCCTCCACTTT
abundance: NA
v_gene: TRBV9
d_gene: NA
j_gene: TRBJ1-6

CDR3aa: CASTDSMNTEAFF
CDR3nt: TGTGCCAGCACCGACAGCATGAACACTGAAGCTTTCTTT
abundance: once
v_gene: TRBV6-6
d_gene: NA
j_gene: TRBJ1-1

CDR3aa: CASSLELAAYEQYF
CDR3nt: TGTGCCAGCAGCTTAGAACTAGCGGCATACGAGCAGTACTTC
abundance: NA
v_gene: TRBV11-2
d_gene: TRBD2
j_gene: TRBJ2-7

CDR3aa: CASSSQQGGETQYF
CDR3nt: TGTGCCAGCAGTTCCCAACAGGGGGGGGAGACCCAGTACTTC
abundance: NA
v_gene: TRBV28
d_gene: NA
j_gene: TRBJ2-5

CDR3aa: CASSSRTAGGEAFF
CDR3nt: TGTGCCAGCAGCTCCAGGACAGCAGGGGGTGAAGCTTTCTTT
abundance: NA
v_gene: TRBV7-9
d_gene: TRBD1
j_gene: TRBJ1-1

CDR3aa: CASSGQGYGYTF
CDR3nt: TGTGCCAGCAGTGGGCAGGGTTATGGCTACACCTTC
abundance: NA
v_gene: TRBV2
d_gene: NA
j_gene: TRBJ1-2

CDR3aa: CASSPAQGGGYTF
CDR3nt: TGTGCCAGCAGTCCCGCACAGGGTGGTGGCTACACCTTC
abundance: NA
v_gene: TRBV14
d_gene: NA
j_gene: TRBJ1-2

CDR3aa: CASSPGTGLPQVYGYTF
CDR3nt: TGTGCCAGTAGTCCAGGGACAGGGCTCCCTCAAGTCTATGGCTACACCTTC
abundance: NA
v_gene: TRBV19
d_gene: TRBD1
j_gene: TRBJ1-2

CDR3aa: CASSPPGVPSSYEQYF
CDR3nt: TGTGCCAGCAGCCCCCCGGGGGTCCCCAGCTCCTACGAGCAGTACTTC
abundance: once
v_gene: TRBV7-9
d_gene: NA
j_gene: TRBJ2-7

CDR3aa: CASSHPGGTNTGELFF
CDR3nt: TGTGCCAGCAGCCACCCCGGGGGAACGAACACCGGGGAGCTGTTTTTT
abundance: once
v_gene: TRBV11-2
d_gene: NA
j_gene: TRBJ2-2

CDR3aa: CSARTGYEQYF
CDR3nt: TGCAGTGCTAGGACAGGTTACGAGCAGTACTTC
abundance: NA
v_gene: TRBV20-1
d_gene: NA
j_gene: TRBJ2-7

CDR3aa: CASSLVTPRRISAGNQPQHF
CDR3nt: TGTGCCAGCAGTCTAGTAACACCCCGCCGAATATCCGCCGGGAATCAGCCCCAGCATTTT
abundance: NA
v_gene: TRBV28
d_gene: NA
j_gene: TRBJ1-5

CDR3aa: CSVESGIGTEAFF
CDR3nt: TGCAGCGTTGAGTCGGGGATCGGCACTGAAGCTTTCTTT
abundance: NA
v_gene: TRBV29-1
d_gene: NA
j_gene: TRBJ1-1

CDR3aa: CASSIEPVLAGEEGEQFF
CDR3nt: TGTGCCAGTAGTATAGAACCCGTCCTAGCGGGAGAGGAGGGTGAGCAGTTCTTC
abundance: NA
v_gene: TRBV19
d_gene: TRBD2
j_gene: TRBJ2-1

CDR3aa: CASSQIIAGGYEQYF
CDR3nt: TGTGCCAGCAGCCAGATAATAGCGGGGGGTTACGAGCAGTACTTC
abundance: NA
v_gene: TRBV4-2
d_gene: TRBD2
j_gene: TRBJ2-7

CDR3aa: CASSPPTGGPYEQYF
CDR3nt: TGTGCCAGCAGCCCTCCGACGGGGGGTCCCTACGAGCAGTACTTC
abundance: NA
v_gene: TRBV7-8
d_gene: TRBD2
j_gene: TRBJ2-7

CDR3aa: CASSYRQGAGANVLTF
CDR3nt: TGTGCCAGCAGCTACCGCCAGGGGGCTGGGGCCAACGTCCTGACTTTC
abundance: NA
v_gene: TRBV7-6
d_gene: TRBD1
j_gene: TRBJ2-6

CDR3aa: CASRIRGQDYGYTF
CDR3nt: TGTGCCAGCAGAATAAGGGGGCAAGACTATGGCTACACCTTC
abundance: NA
v_gene: TRBV2
d_gene: TRBD1
j_gene: TRBJ1-2

CDR3aa: CASKWGDSYSPLHF
CDR3nt: TGTGCCAGCAAGTGGGGGGACAGTTATTCACCCCTCCACTTT
abundance: few
v_gene: TRBV7-9
d_gene: TRBD1
j_gene: TRBJ1-6

CDR3aa: CAISGSGRYNEQFF
CDR3nt: TGTGCCATCAGTGGGAGCGGGAGGTACAATGAGCAGTTCTTC
abundance: NA
v_gene: TRBV10-3
d_gene: TRBD2
j_gene: TRBJ2-1

CDR3aa: CASSPSGTGEQYF
CDR3nt: TGTGCCAGCAGTCCCTCCGGGACAGGCGAGCAGTACTTC
abundance: NA
v_gene: TRBV28
d_gene: TRBD1
j_gene: TRBJ2-7

CDR3aa: CASSDDRPNTGELFF
CDR3nt: TGTGCCAGCAGTGATGACAGACCGAACACCGGGGAGCTGTTTTTT
abundance: NA
v_gene: TRBV2
d_gene: NA
j_gene: TRBJ2-2

CDR3aa: CASSITGGSGTEAFF
CDR3nt: TGTGCCAGCAGCATTACAGGGGGGTCGGGTACTGAAGCTTTCTTT
abundance: NA
v_gene: TRBV7-2
d_gene: TRBD1
j_gene: TRBJ1-1

CDR3aa: CASSYTGETEAFF
CDR3nt: TGTGCCAGCAGTTACACAGGGGAAACTGAAGCTTTCTTT
abundance: NA
v_gene: TRBV2
d_gene: TRBD1
j_gene: TRBJ1-1

CDR3aa: CASSRSGTEAFF
CDR3nt: TGTGCCAGCAGCCGCTCGGGGACTGAAGCTTTCTTT
abundance: NA
v_gene: TRBV7-9
d_gene: NA
j_gene: TRBJ1-1

CDR3aa: CASSPFPGTGSYEQYF
CDR3nt: TGTGCCAGCAGCCCCTTTCCCGGGACAGGGTCCTACGAGCAGTACTTC
abundance: few
v_gene: TRBV5-4
d_gene: TRBD1
j_gene: TRBJ2-7

CDR3aa: CASSQGRQGIGETEAFF
CDR3nt: TGCGCCAGCAGCCAAGGTCGACAGGGAATCGGGGAAACTGAAGCTTTCTTT
abundance: NA
v_gene: TRBV4-1
d_gene: TRBD1
j_gene: TRBJ1-1

CDR3aa: CASSLAGGQPQHF
CDR3nt: TGTGCCAGCAGCTTAGCAGGGGGGCAGCCCCAGCATTTT
abundance: NA
v_gene: TRBV11-3
d_gene: TRBD1
j_gene: TRBJ1-5

CDR3aa: CASSATGHGSGANVLTF
CDR3nt: TGTGCCAGCAGTGCGACAGGTCACGGCTCTGGGGCCAACGTCCTGACTTTC
abundance: NA
v_gene: TRBV25-1
d_gene: NA
j_gene: TRBJ2-6

CDR3aa: CATSDPTGNQPQHF
CDR3nt: TGTGCCACCAGTGATCCGACAGGGAATCAGCCCCAGCATTTT
abundance: NA
v_gene: TRBV24-1
d_gene: TRBD1
j_gene: TRBJ1-5

CDR3aa: CASSILDWNTEAFF
CDR3nt: TGTGCCAGTAGTATCCTGGACTGGAACACTGAAGCTTTCTTT
abundance: few
v_gene: TRBV19
d_gene: NA
j_gene: TRBJ1-1

CDR3aa: CASSQDVLSKGDQPQHF
CDR3nt: TGCGCCAGCAGCCAAGATGTTCTGTCCAAGGGGGATCAGCCCCAGCATTTT
abundance: NA
v_gene: TRBV4-3
d_gene: NA
j_gene: TRBJ1-5

CDR3aa: CASSLAQAGGNSPLHF
CDR3nt: TGTGCCAGCAGCCTCGCCCAGGCGGGGGGAAATTCACCCCTCCACTTT
abundance: NA
v_gene: TRBV3-1/TRBV3-2
d_gene: NA
j_gene: TRBJ1-6

CDR3aa: CASSVSGGAGSEQFF
CDR3nt: TGTGCCAGCAGCGTTAGCGGGGGGGCCGGGAGTGAGCAGTTCTTC
abundance: few
v_gene: TRBV9
d_gene: TRBD2
j_gene: TRBJ2-1

CDR3aa: CASSLRGVNYGYTF
CDR3nt: TGTGCCAGCAGCTTACGGGGTGTTAACTATGGCTACACCTTC
abundance: NA
v_gene: TRBV11-2
d_gene: NA
j_gene: TRBJ1-2

CDR3aa: CASSPQGNSNQPQHF
CDR3nt: TGTGCCAGCAGCCCCCAGGGAAATAGCAATCAGCCCCAGCATTTT
abundance: NA
v_gene: TRBV6-4
d_gene: NA
j_gene: TRBJ1-5

CDR3aa: CASSHLGSQPQHF
CDR3nt: TGTGCCAGTAGCCACCTCGGGAGCCAGCCCCAGCATTTT
abundance: NA
v_gene: TRBV19
d_gene: NA
j_gene: TRBJ1-5

CDR3aa: CASRPGTVGWGVEAFF
CDR3nt: TGTGCCAGCAGACCCGGGACAGTTGGATGGGGAGTTGAAGCTTTCTTT
abundance: once
v_gene: TRBV6-6
d_gene: TRBD1
j_gene: TRBJ1-1

CDR3aa: CASSLVSGRKSDTQYF
CDR3nt: TGTGCCAGCAGCTTAGTTAGCGGGAGGAAATCAGATACGCAGTATTTT
abundance: NA
v_gene: TRBV11-2
d_gene: TRBD2
j_gene: TRBJ2-3